The 14 T cell receptor beta chains listed next were all sequenced from one sample in a study of identifying expanded T cells in peripheral blood. Using immunoSEQ multiplex PCR, the repertoire was profiled, and TCRdb retains in-frame clones only, with some absent. The table lists 70,000 to 95,000 clones, 85% to 90% of them singletons. Sequencing input: blood. The source of these receptors is a person between 18 and 75 years old in good health.

The V call is TRBV6-6, the J call TRBJ1-2, with TRBD1 matching 8 bases. J gave up 6 bases and V 0 bases, and 9 bases lay outside the gene matches. This CDR3 has 16 residues. The V gene's germline CDR1 is MNHNY and CDR2 SVGAGI (reference sequence). The CDR3 protein is CASSYSDTGGGDGYTF. DNA of the CDR3: TGTGCCAGCAGTTACTCGGATACAGGGGGTGGAGATGGCTACACCTTC.

This chain connects TRBV6-5 to TRBJ2-7; D remains ambiguous. CDR1 is MNHEY, CDR2 SVGAGI, per germline. Trimming shortened V by 0 bases and J by 5 bases, and 8 bases separated the two germline ends. This CDR3 contains 13 residues. Here the CDR3 reads CASSYSSTNEQYF. CDR3 bases: TGTGCCAGCAGTTACTCGTCGACGAACGAGCAGTACTTC.

This clone was observed once. The rearrangement links TRBV5-1 to TRBJ2-3; D not resolved. CDR3 size: 13 residues. Germline V lookup: CDR1 SGHRS, CDR2 YFSETQ. Deletions cut 7 bases from V and 5 bases from J, with 14 bases between. The CDR3 DNA is TGCGCCAGCCAGATGGGATTCGGAGATACGCAGTATTTT. This codes for CASQMGFGDTQYF.

This chain connects TRBV18 to TRBJ2-7, with 11 bases fitting TRBD1. The germline V gene has CDR1 KGHSH and CDR2 LQKENI. CDR3 length: 14 amino acids. V lost 3 bases to trimming and J lost 4 bases; unmatched junction nucleotides: 2. This CDR3 is CASSPGQGAYEQYF. CDR3 nucleotides: TGTGCCAGCTCACCTGGACAGGGGGCTTACGAGCAGTACTTC.

This clone was counted once. This rearrangement joins TRBV6-6 to TRBJ1-1; no definite D call. CDR1 is MNHNY and CDR2 is SVGAGI in the germline V gene (reference sequence). V was clipped by 2 bases and J by 8 bases, with 3 bases between them. This CDR3 has 10 residues. The CDR3 here is CASSYREAFF. CDR3 sequence (DNA): TGTGCCAGCAGTTACAGGGAAGCTTTCTTT.

CDR3 bases: TGTGCCAGCACCCGTACGGGGACAGATACGCAGTATTTT. Translating gives CASTRTGTDTQYF. The chain combines TRBV5-6 with TRBJ2-3, with D possibly being TRBD2 (5 bases). The germline V gene encodes CDR1 SGHDT and CDR2 YYEEEE. Trimming left V 6 bases short and J 3 bases short, with 11 bases between. This CDR3 comprises 13 residues.

This chain uses TRBV7-2 with TRBJ1-1; 7 bases are shared with TRBD1. The V and J ends lost 0 bases and 1 base, in that order; junction bases with no gene match: 2. Germline V gives CDR1 SGHTA, CDR2 FQGNSA. CDR3 size: 15 residues. The CDR3 sequence: CASSLATGRNTEAFF. In nucleotides, the CDR3 is TGTGCCAGCAGCTTAGCGACAGGGAGGAACACTGAAGCTTTCTTT.

The CDR3 DNA reads as TGTGCCAGTACCAGCGGGGGACCGGGGGAGACCCAGTACTTC. It translates to CASTSGGPGETQYF. The chain uses TRBV19 and TRBJ2-5, with 8 nucleotides matching TRBD2. The CDR3 covers 14 residues. Trimming removed 7 bases from V and 5 bases from J; junction bases left unmatched: 9. Germline loops: CDR1 LNHDA, CDR2 SQIVND (reference sequence).

This sequence joins TRBV6-5 and TRBJ2-7, with unresolved D. This CDR3 has 13 residues. V was pared by 7 bases and J by 6 bases, with 16 bases between. Germline CDR1 MNHEY, CDR2 SVGAGI. DNA for the CDR3: TGTGCCAGCACCCACGTTTCGGCAGGCGAGCAGTACTTC. Translating it yields CASTHVSAGEQYF.

The genes are TRBV5-1 and TRBJ1-2; D unresolved. V lost 5 bases and J 3 bases, leaving 14 bases between the germline ends. The CDR3 extends over 14 amino acids. Germline V CDR1 and CDR2: SGHRS, YFSETQ. The CDR3 loop is CASSKDPVDYGYTF. The CDR3 bases are TGCGCCAGCAGTAAAGACCCCGTCGACTATGGCTACACCTTC.

The chain recombines TRBV5-4 with TRBJ1-4, with 7 bases aligning to TRBD1. The germline gives CDR1 SGHNT, CDR2 YYREEE (reference sequence). The CDR3 runs 14 residues. J was trimmed by 4 bases and V by 0 bases; bases with no gene match: 0. The CDR3 loop reads CASSLGQGNEKLFF. The CDR3 DNA follows: TGTGCCAGCAGCTTGGGACAGGGTAATGAAAAACTGTTTTTT.

The chain has TRBV9 and TRBJ2-5, with 7 bases identical to TRBD2. The CDR3 totals 15 residues. Germline values: CDR1 SGDLS, CDR2 YYNGEE. V lost 1 base, J lost 0 bases, and 3 bases stayed unmatched. The CDR3, as DNA: TGTGCCAGCAGCGTACTGGGGGGGTACCAAGAGACCCAGTACTTC. Translated, it gives CASSVLGGYQETQYF. Using reference TRBV9 and TRBJ2-5 for the parts outside the CDR3, the full variable domain is DSGVTQTPKHLITATGQRVTLRCSPRSGDLSVYWYQQSLDQGLQFLIQYYNGEERAKGNILERFSAQQFPDLHSELNLSSLELGDSALYFCASSVLGGYQETQYFGPGTRLLVL.

The chain uses TRBV6-5 and TRBJ1-2; 7 bases are shared with TRBD1. This CDR3 has 14 residues. The germline V gene encodes CDR1 MNHEY and CDR2 SVGAGI. The V gene end was trimmed by 5 bases and the J gene end by 7 bases; junction bases not matched to a gene: 10. In nucleotides, the CDR3 is TGTGCCAGCAGTAGACAGGGCCCCTACGGTGGCTACACCTTC. Protein product: CASSRQGPYGGYTF.

The chain combines TRBV6-6 with TRBJ2-1; 7 nucleotides agree with TRBD1. Germline CDR1 and CDR2: MNHNY and SVGAGI (reference sequence). This CDR3 contains 11 residues. With 4 bases clipped from V and 9 bases from J, the junction kept 0 bases outside the gene matches. The CDR3 sequence: CASSSGGEQFF. The CDR3 region has the DNA TGTGCCAGCAGTTCAGGGGGTGAGCAGTTCTTC.